This T cell receptor beta chain stems from a study of naive and memory T cell subsets (TCRdb year 2017). Describing the broader study: Sorted naive and memory T cell subsets from peripheral blood were analyzed in the study using a UMI-based, open-source pipeline for TCR alpha and beta sequencing. The functional CMV T cell responses agreed completely with IgG serology results. RNA was DNase-treated and reverse transcribed with TCR constant-region primers, mostly using SuperScript III.

Separate amplification of TCR alpha and beta chain libraries was performed from the second PCR step onward. To determine each donor's CMV status, fresh PBMCs were stimulated overnight with CMV viral lysate, and IFNgamma production from CD4+ T cells was then assessed. CD4 T cells were positively selected with Miltenyi beads, followed by positive selection of CD8 T cells from the CD4-negative fraction. After staining for CD3, CD4, CD8, CD45RA, CD27 and a live/dead dye, cells were sorted on a BD Aria II into four subsets based on CD45RA and CD27. For sorting, CD45RA-CD27- cells were defined as effector memory cells, while CD45RA+CD27- cells were defined as EMRA cells. Blood was obtained from a few healthy volunteers, and the blood from each volunteer was fractionated into CD4 and CD8 T cells and subsequently into four differentiation subsets. Around 110 ml of peripheral blood was collected from each donor, and PBMC were isolated by Ficoll-Paque PLUS density-gradient centrifugation. The sorted cells were lysed in RLT buffer, after which RNA was extracted using a Qiagen RNeasy kit and kept at -80 degrees C.

The germline V gene supplies CDR1 LGHNT and CDR2 FRNRAP. Including the terminal cysteine and phenylalanine, the CDR3 comprises 14 residues. Only the CDR3 DNA is retained, 42 bases long and in frame from the first base. V lost 6 bases and J lost 3 bases, and the count of bases not matched to a germline gene is 4. The full study reports these points: RNA-based TCR counts may be affected by expression changes linked to T cell activation and differentiation. Gini index rose and Shannon and inverse Simpson diversity fell from naive through CM, EM and EMRA in both CD4 and CD8 cells. Each clonotype was defined as a single alpha or beta chain sequence rather than as a paired alpha/beta receptor. The repertoire findings for the naive and memory subsets could not be validated, as no ground truth was available. The abundance of TCRs followed a power law with an exponent that differed between naive and memory subsets yet stayed consistent across the three individuals. Once error correction was done, more than 90% of naive TCR sequences showed up just once, which made the naive abundance distributions much steeper than those of the memory subsets.

To prepare the library, UMI-ligation and nested PCR was applied. The beta constant-region primer was an equimolar mix of two oligonucleotides covering both TRBC1 and TRBC2. A single-stranded oligonucleotide containing the SP2 primer and a 12-nucleotide UMI was joined to the 3' end of the cDNA by T4 RNA ligase 1. The ligated cDNA went through four rounds of PCR with nested alpha and beta constant-region primers together with the SP2 primer. The ligation reaction was incubated at 16°C for about 18-24 hours. PCR2 was usually performed as a SYBR Green qPCR and halted at a preset threshold so that over-amplification would not occur. All purifications after the first were performed with Agencourt AMPure XP magnetic beads. Library quantification was done by Qubit, followed by a TapeStation check on which the main peak was expected at around 650 bp. Sequencing of the pooled libraries was done on an Illumina MiSeq using v2 2x251 paired-end kits, which typically yielded 1-2 million reads per sample. Each sample's library went into the pool at about 4.1 nM, and roughly 5-7.5% PhiX was added to help with cluster recognition. Per the authors' processing: FASTQ reads processed by Demultiplexor were assigned V and J genes by Decombinator through tag matching that tolerated a single base-pair mismatch. By using UMIs, Collapsinator corrected both sequencing errors and the frequency errors caused by PCR heterogeneity. CDR3Translator translated TCRs and extracted CDR3s from the conserved cysteine to the FGXG phenylalanine, flagging non-productive sequences. Gini, Shannon entropy and inverse Simpson indices were computed after subsampling the repertoires to the same number of UMI-defined TCRs. Clonotype abundance distributions were fitted to a power law by maximum likelihood within the linear range. For one naive CD8 sample, the pipeline and MIGEC produced similar UMI counts, unique TCR numbers and clonal distributions. Repertoires were searched for approximately 7,000 CMV-associated CDR3 sequences compiled from VDJdb and a published dataset. TCRdb itself trimmed the public reads at Q25 with fastp, ran MiXCR and retained productive beta chains. Rows with a matching CDR3 protein are joined into one entry that keeps the most common DNA and genes. TCRdb assigned the V and J calls; the authors' analysis was not used. Within this sample are tens of thousands of distinct CDR3 sequences, with roughly 15% of them counted one time only. The ten largest make up 22% of the sample.

Turning to this clonotype: The antigen it recognizes is unknown. The record has no base qualities; no much larger clone is one base away.

Here the chain combines TRBV12-5 and TRBJ1-5; a stretch of 8 junction bases matches TRBD1. Sequenced sample: effector memory CD4+ T cells from blood. According to the study, the label for this sample's cell subset or site signals: effector memory, CD45RA- CD27-. The sequence was obtained from a human donor in good health. The nucleotide sequence reads as follows: TGTGCTAGTGGACAGGGGGACAACAATCAGCCCCAGCATTTT. This is translated as CASGQGDNNQPQHF.